This paragraph reports one T cell receptor (beta chain). Study processing details: Nucleated cell counts were estimated from reference gene primer amplification. Data came from immunoSEQ multiplex PCR; TCRdb stores just in-frame clones and leaves some out. V and J calls and clone size are copied from that table; D and trimming were computed from the DNA. The sample holds about 130,000 clones, around nine tenths seen once. CDR3 length: 14 amino acids. Germline loops: CDR1 SQVTM, CDR2 ANQGSEA. V lost 4 bases and J 4 bases, leaving 16 bases between the germline ends. These data originate in a study of blood T cell repertoires in COVID-19. In the study overall: Spain, Italy and the United States supplied samples that represented acute and convalescent COVID-19. In each case, the material was cDNA or gDNA derived from T cells, B-cell-depleted T cells, or PBMCs.

The V gene is TRBV29-1, the J gene TRBJ1-2, with D maybe TRBD1 (5 bases). The sequence derives from a woman at least 80 years old with acute or convalescent COVID-19. The specimen sequenced was peripheral blood. The DNA for the CDR3 is TGCAGCGTTGGGCTTAAGGGGCCCGGCTATGGCTACACCTTC. It translates to CSVGLKGPGYGYTF.